These T cell receptor beta chains were read from a single sample in a study of OX40 agonist ivuxolimab in advanced cancers. Repertoires were generated with immunoSEQ multiplex PCR, while TCRdb's copy carries only in-frame clones and drops some. Of roughly 60,000 clones in the sample, under 95% were seen once. Here the sequenced sample was CD4+ or CD8+ T cells sorted from blood, taken in a trial of the OX40 agonist ivuxolimab. These receptors were obtained from an adult with an advanced solid tumor such as melanoma, head and neck, liver or kidney cancer. Each CDR3 is given with its conserved first and last residue. The D gene is left open where the match is weak. For some rows the clone size is stated as once, few or many, or as a class when expanded; others skip it.

J: TRBJ2-1; D: .; size: .; V: TRBV27; CDR3: CASSRTTMELASANEQFF; DNA: TGTGCCAGCAGTAGAACGACGATGGAACTAGCAAGCGCCAATGAGCAGTTCTTC
J: TRBJ1-3; D: .; size: .; V: TRBV6-5; CDR3: CASSFDSFDSGNTIYF; DNA: TGTGCCAGCAGTTTTGACAGCTTCGACTCTGGAAACACCATATATTTT
J: TRBJ2-7; D: .; size: .; V: TRBV5-4; CDR3: CASSLVGEVASYEQYF; DNA: TGTGCCAGCAGCTTGGTCGGGGAGGTGGCATCCTACGAGCAGTACTTC
J: TRBJ1-1; D: TRBD1; size: .; V: TRBV18; CDR3: CASSPGQDTEAFF; DNA: TGTGCCAGCTCACCGGGACAGGACACTGAAGCTTTCTTT
J: TRBJ1-4; D: .; size: .; V: TRBV7-9; CDR3: CASSLGQGGEKLFF; DNA: TGTGCCAGCAGCTTAGGCCAGGGAGGGGAAAAACTGTTTTTT
J: TRBJ1-3; D: .; size: .; V: TRBV10-3; CDR3: CAISGRGIRTGNTIYF; DNA: TGTGCCATCAGTGGACGGGGGATTCGAACTGGAAACACCATATATTTT
J: TRBJ1-1; D: TRBD1; size: few; V: TRBV6-5; CDR3: CASSRTGNTEAFF; DNA: TGTGCCAGCAGCCGGACAGGGAACACTGAAGCTTTCTTT
J: TRBJ2-6; D: TRBD1; size: once; V: TRBV4-3; CDR3: CASSQDSRGLSGANVLTF; DNA: TGCGCCAGCAGCCAAGATTCGAGGGGGCTCTCTGGGGCCAACGTCCTGACTTTC
J: TRBJ2-1; D: TRBD2; size: once; V: TRBV30; CDR3: CAWSRGGDNEQFF; DNA: TGTGCCTGGAGCCGGGGGGGCGACAATGAGCAGTTCTTC
J: TRBJ2-5; D: TRBD2; size: .; V: TRBV5-1; CDR3: CASRVTTSGRIETQYF; DNA: TGCGCCAGCAGAGTAACTACTAGCGGGAGGATCGAGACCCAGTACTTC
J: TRBJ2-1; D: .; size: .; V: TRBV4-3; CDR3: CASSQDRQLGGNEQFF; DNA: TGCGCCAGCAGCCAAGATCGACAGCTAGGGGGGAATGAGCAGTTCTTC
J: TRBJ2-3; D: .; size: .; V: TRBV29-1; CDR3: CSVVTSADTQYF; DNA: TGCAGCGTTGTGACTAGTGCGGATACGCAGTATTTT
J: TRBJ2-7; D: .; size: .; V: TRBV5-1; CDR3: CASSVSGTINPPRQYF; DNA: TGCGCCAGCAGCGTTTCCGGGACAATAAATCCTCCTCGGCAGTACTTC
J: TRBJ1-1; D: .; size: .; V: TRBV14; CDR3: CASSQDGAGFFGTEAFF; DNA: TGTGCCAGCAGCCAAGATGGAGCCGGGTTTTTCGGGACTGAAGCTTTCTTT
J: TRBJ2-5; D: .; size: .; V: TRBV2; CDR3: CASSYTGETQYF; DNA: TGTGCCAGCAGTTATACAGGGGAGACCCAGTACTTC
J: TRBJ1-2; D: TRBD1; size: .; V: TRBV6-5; CDR3: CASSYTGQAPNYGYTF; DNA: TGTGCCAGCAGTTACACGGGACAGGCCCCTAACTATGGCTACACCTTC
J: TRBJ2-1; D: .; size: .; V: TRBV10-3; CDR3: CAIEGGLNNEQFF; DNA: TGTGCCATCGAGGGCGGTCTTAACAATGAGCAGTTCTTC
J: TRBJ1-5; D: TRBD1; size: .; V: TRBV5-5; CDR3: CASSAGTGSYSNQPQHF; DNA: TGTGCCAGCAGCGCCGGGACAGGGTCTTATAGCAATCAGCCCCAGCATTTT
J: TRBJ2-3; D: .; size: .; V: TRBV7-2; CDR3: CASSLGALGTTDTQYF; DNA: TGTGCCAGCAGCTTGGGGGCCCTGGGGACAACAGATACGCAGTATTTT
J: TRBJ2-7; D: TRBD2; size: .; V: TRBV10-3; CDR3: CAISKGLAGDHEQYF; DNA: TGTGCCATCAGTAAGGGGCTAGCGGGAGACCACGAGCAGTACTTC
J: TRBJ2-7; D: .; size: .; V: TRBV29-1; CDR3: CSVGDIDEQYF; DNA: TGCAGCGTTGGAGATATCGACGAGCAGTACTTC
J: TRBJ2-3; D: .; size: .; V: TRBV20-1; CDR3: CSARTATEQYF; DNA: TGCAGTGCGAGGACGGCGACAGAGCAGTATTTT
J: TRBJ2-1; D: .; size: .; V: TRBV11-2; CDR3: CASSLGPTEFF; DNA: TGTGCCAGCAGCTTAGGGCCAACTGAGTTCTTC
J: TRBJ2-2; D: TRBD1; size: .; V: TRBV6-6; CDR3: CASSTGQGSGELFF; DNA: TGTGCCAGCAGCACGGGACAGGGATCCGGGGAGCTGTTTTTT
J: TRBJ2-2; D: TRBD1; size: .; V: TRBV2; CDR3: CASSATGSGELFF; DNA: TGTGCCAGCAGTGCGACAGGGTCCGGGGAGCTGTTTTTT
J: TRBJ2-5; D: TRBD2; size: .; V: TRBV7-9; CDR3: CASSLGSGRPGETQYF; DNA: TGTGCCAGCAGCTTAGGTAGCGGGAGACCCGGGGAGACCCAGTACTTC
J: TRBJ1-2; D: .; size: .; V: TRBV27; CDR3: CASSSGRQQLINYGYTF; DNA: TGTGCCAGCAGTAGCGGCCGTCAGCAACTAATAAACTATGGCTACACCTTC
J: TRBJ1-4; D: .; size: .; V: TRBV11-2; CDR3: CASSQQGFGEKLFF; DNA: TGTGCCAGCAGCCAACAGGGTTTCGGTGAAAAACTGTTTTTT
J: TRBJ2-7; D: TRBD2; size: once; V: TRBV5-1; CDR3: CASSLVSSGSDEQYF; DNA: TGCGCCAGCAGCTTGGTGAGTAGCGGGAGCGACGAGCAGTACTTC
J: TRBJ2-6; D: .; size: .; V: TRBV6-5; CDR3: CASSSGRSWANVLTF; DNA: TGTGCCAGCAGTTCCGGGCGGAGCTGGGCCAACGTCCTGACTTTC
J: TRBJ2-7; D: .; size: few; V: TRBV27; CDR3: CASSFSPRKGGDEQYF; DNA: TGTGCCAGCAGTTTCTCGCCCCGTAAGGGTGGCGACGAGCAGTACTTC
J: TRBJ1-1; D: .; size: .; V: TRBV7-2; CDR3: CASSRNTDTEAFF; DNA: TGTGCCAGCAGCCGCAATACGGACACTGAAGCTTTCTTT
J: TRBJ1-3; D: .; size: once; V: TRBV11-3; CDR3: CASSPALQGRGNTIYF; DNA: TGTGCCAGCAGCCCCGCCCTCCAGGGACGAGGAAACACCATATATTTT
J: TRBJ2-7; D: .; size: .; V: TRBV18; CDR3: CASSPATTSSYEQYF; DNA: TGTGCCAGCTCACCAGCGACTACAAGCTCCTACGAGCAGTACTTC
J: TRBJ2-6; D: .; size: once; V: TRBV18; CDR3: CASSLSTLSSGANVLTF; DNA: TGTGCCAGCTCACTATCTACCCTTAGCTCTGGGGCCAACGTCCTGACTTTC
J: TRBJ2-5; D: .; size: .; V: TRBV7-9; CDR3: CASSLRLVVTETQYF; DNA: TGTGCCAGCAGCCTACGACTAGTTGTGACAGAGACCCAGTACTTC
J: TRBJ1-4; D: .; size: .; V: TRBV27; CDR3: CASSTPRAGALNEKLFF; DNA: TGTGCCAGCAGCACCCCTCGGGCGGGGGCCCTTAATGAAAAACTGTTTTTT
J: TRBJ2-1; D: .; size: once; V: TRBV11-2; CDR3: CASSLGTPSYNEQFF; DNA: TGTGCCAGCAGCCTCGGGACTCCCTCCTACAATGAGCAGTTCTTC
J: TRBJ2-2; D: TRBD1; size: .; V: TRBV7-9; CDR3: CASRAGGTGVTGELFF; DNA: TGTGCCAGCAGGGCTGGGGGGACAGGGGTCACCGGGGAGCTGTTTTTT
J: TRBJ1-2; D: .; size: .; V: TRBV7-9; CDR3: CASSVLDGSIGYTF; DNA: TGTGCCAGCAGCGTACTGGACGGCTCTATTGGCTACACCTTC
J: TRBJ2-3; D: .; size: .; V: TRBV30; CDR3: CAWRTGNTDTQYF; DNA: TGTGCCTGGAGAACCGGGAACACAGATACGCAGTATTTT
J: TRBJ2-1; D: .; size: .; V: TRBV28; CDR3: CASIRDNSYNEQFF; DNA: TGTGCCAGCATTCGGGACAACTCCTACAATGAGCAGTTCTTC
J: TRBJ2-3; D: TRBD1; size: .; V: TRBV14; CDR3: CASSPLPGQGSTDTQYF; DNA: TGTGCCAGCAGCCCGCTGCCGGGACAGGGAAGCACAGATACGCAGTATTTT
J: TRBJ2-5; D: .; size: .; V: TRBV19; CDR3: CASSISGVQETQYF; DNA: TGTGCCAGTAGTATATCGGGAGTCCAAGAGACCCAGTACTTC
J: TRBJ1-4; D: .; size: .; V: TRBV2; CDR3: CASMVGQRRNEKLFF; DNA: TGTGCCAGCATGGTCGGACAGCGCCGTAATGAAAAACTGTTTTTT
J: TRBJ2-1; D: .; size: few; V: TRBV7-6; CDR3: CASSLVLGYNEQFF; DNA: TGTGCCAGCAGCTTAGTACTAGGGTACAATGAGCAGTTCTTC
J: TRBJ1-1; D: .; size: .; V: TRBV5-4; CDR3: CASSPTPTGLGDTEAFF; DNA: TGTGCCAGCAGCCCGACACCCACAGGGCTTGGGGACACTGAAGCTTTCTTT
J: TRBJ1-2; D: .; size: .; V: TRBV19; CDR3: CASSPQGTAYHDGYTF; DNA: TGTGCCAGTAGTCCGCAGGGTACCGCATATCATGATGGCTACACCTTC
J: TRBJ1-1; D: .; size: few; V: TRBV7-9; CDR3: CASSLMDSRTEAFF; DNA: TGTGCCAGCAGCTTGATGGACAGTAGGACTGAAGCTTTCTTT
J: TRBJ1-1; D: .; size: .; V: TRBV7-6; CDR3: CASSLTGMNTEAFF; DNA: TGTGCCAGCAGCTTAACAGGGATGAACACTGAAGCTTTCTTT
J: TRBJ2-7; D: .; size: .; V: TRBV11-3; CDR3: CASSFGAGSYEQYF; DNA: TGTGCCAGCAGCTTTGGGGCAGGATCCTACGAGCAGTACTTC
J: TRBJ1-1; D: .; size: .; V: TRBV18; CDR3: CASSPINGKSNTEAFF; DNA: TGTGCCAGCTCACCAATTAACGGGAAGTCGAACACTGAAGCTTTCTTT